This TCR beta chain is from a study of T-cell memory formation after mild COVID-19. TCRdb analysed the 5' RACE reads with MiXCR anew, one entry per CDR3 protein. The profile shows roughly 300,000 distinct CDR3 sequences, 8% to 10% of them singletons. Germline loops: CDR1 DFQATT, CDR2 SNEGSKA (reference sequence). The CDR3 covers 13 residues. Trimming took 5 bases from V and 2 from J; bases not matched to a gene: 1. Study outcomes and limitations: CD4+ contracting clones lay mainly in CM and EM, CD8+ ones in EMRA. A second wave of clones peaked on day 37, and their SARS-CoV-2 specificity went unconfirmed.

This clonotype occurred a few times. As yet, its antigen is unknown. This sequence joins TRBV20-1 and TRBJ2-7, with TRBD1 matching 12 bases. The clonotype comes from a man younger than 30 who had mild COVID-19 (a few samples of this study predate the infection). Cell type and time point are not known. Sample: PBMCs or a T cell subset sorted from them (not recorded which). The CDR3: CSAGTGGAYEQYF. In nucleotides, the CDR3 is TGCAGTGCTGGGACAGGGGGCGCCTACGAGCAGTACTTC.